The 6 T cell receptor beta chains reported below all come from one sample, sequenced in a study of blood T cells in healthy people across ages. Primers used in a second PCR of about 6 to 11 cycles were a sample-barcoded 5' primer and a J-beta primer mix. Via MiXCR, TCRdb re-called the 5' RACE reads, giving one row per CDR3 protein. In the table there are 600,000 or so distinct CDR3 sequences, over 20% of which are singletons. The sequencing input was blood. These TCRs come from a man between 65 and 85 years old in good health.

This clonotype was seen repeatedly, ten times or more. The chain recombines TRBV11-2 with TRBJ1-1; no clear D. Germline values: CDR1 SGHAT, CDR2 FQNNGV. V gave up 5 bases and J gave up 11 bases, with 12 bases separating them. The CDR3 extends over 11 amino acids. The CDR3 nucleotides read TGTGCCAGCAGCAACTCTTTTTCGGCTTTCTTT. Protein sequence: CASSNSFSAFF. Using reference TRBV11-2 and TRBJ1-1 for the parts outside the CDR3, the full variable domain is EAGVAQSPRYKIIEKRQSVAFWCNPISGHATLYWYQQILGQGPKLLIQFQNNGVVDDSQLPKDRFSAERLKGVDSTLKIQPAKLEDSAVYLCASSNSFSAFFGQGTRLTVV.

The CDR3 DNA sequence: TGTGCCAGCAGTGTGGACAGGGGAGCCTACGAGCAGTACTTC. Amino acids: CASSVDRGAYEQYF. This chain links TRBV2 with TRBJ2-7; 9 bases are a match to TRBD1. After removal of 4 bases from V and 2 bases from J, the junction contained 3 bases not matched to a gene. Germline V gene lookup returns CDR1 SNHLY and CDR2 FYNNEI. The CDR3 totals 14 residues.

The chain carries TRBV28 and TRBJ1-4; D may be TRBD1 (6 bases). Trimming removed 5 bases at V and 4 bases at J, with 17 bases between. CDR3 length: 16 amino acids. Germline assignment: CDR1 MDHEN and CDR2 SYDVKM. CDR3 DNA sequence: TGTGCCAGCAGTGCCCCGGGCGGACAGATTAATGAAAAACTGTTTTTT. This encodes CASSAPGGQINEKLFF.

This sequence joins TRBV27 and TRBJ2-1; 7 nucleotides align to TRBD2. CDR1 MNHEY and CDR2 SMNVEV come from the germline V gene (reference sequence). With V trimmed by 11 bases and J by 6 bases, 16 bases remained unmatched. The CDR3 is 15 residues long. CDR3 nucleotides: TGTGCCTGCGGGCCGACGCGGGAGAGGGGCAATGAGCAGTTCTTC. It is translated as CACGPTRERGNEQFF.

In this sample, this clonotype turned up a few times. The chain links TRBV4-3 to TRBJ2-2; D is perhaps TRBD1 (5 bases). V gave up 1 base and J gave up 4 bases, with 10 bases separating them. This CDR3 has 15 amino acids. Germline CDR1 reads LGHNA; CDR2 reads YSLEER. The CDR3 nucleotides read TGCGCCAGCAGCCAAGGGGGCAGGACCACCGGGGAGCTGTTTTTT. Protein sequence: CASSQGGRTTGELFF.

CDR3 nucleotide sequence: TGTGCCAGCAGCGCAGGGACAAAACAAGAGACCCAGTACTTC. It codes for CASSAGTKQETQYF. V usage is TRBV9 and J usage is TRBJ2-5; tentative D call: TRBD1 (6 bases). V was cut by 3 bases and J by 2 bases, with 11 bases left in between. From germline, CDR1 is SGDLS and CDR2 YYNGEE. The CDR3 is 14 residues long.